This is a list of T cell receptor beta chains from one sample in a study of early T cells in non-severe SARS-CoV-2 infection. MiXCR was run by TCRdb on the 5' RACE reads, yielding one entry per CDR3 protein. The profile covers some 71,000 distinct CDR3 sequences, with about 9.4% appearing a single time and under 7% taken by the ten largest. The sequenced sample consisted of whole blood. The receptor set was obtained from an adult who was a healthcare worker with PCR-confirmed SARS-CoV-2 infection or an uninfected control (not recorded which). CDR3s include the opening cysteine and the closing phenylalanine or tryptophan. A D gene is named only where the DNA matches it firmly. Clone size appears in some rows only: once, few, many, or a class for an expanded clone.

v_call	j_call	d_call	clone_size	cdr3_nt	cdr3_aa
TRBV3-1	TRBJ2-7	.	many	TGTGCCAGCAGCCAAGATTTCTTACGCTCCTACGAGCAGTACTTC	CASSQDFLRSYEQYF
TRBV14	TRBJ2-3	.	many	TGTGCCAGCAGCCCAACAGGGCACCCTAGCACAGATACGCAGTATTTT	CASSPTGHPSTDTQYF
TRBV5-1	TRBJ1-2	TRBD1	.	TGCGCCAGCAGCATCGGACAGGGCGGCTATGGCTACACCTTC	CASSIGQGGYGYTF
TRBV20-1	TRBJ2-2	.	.	TGCAGTGCTAGAACCCGGGACTTTAACACCGGGGAGCTGTTTTTT	CSARTRDFNTGELFF
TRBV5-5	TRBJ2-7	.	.	TGTGCCAGCAGCTTGGTGGGTAGGGCCCACTACGAGCAGTACTTC	CASSLVGRAHYEQYF
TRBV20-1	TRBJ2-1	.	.	TGCAGTGCTAGAGGGGGGGACACCTACAATGAGCAGTTCTTC	CSARGGDTYNEQFF
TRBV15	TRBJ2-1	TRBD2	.	TGTGCCACCAGCAGAGTGCTAGCGGGAGAATCTGAGCAGTTCTTC	CATSRVLAGESEQFF
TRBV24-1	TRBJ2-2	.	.	TGTGCCACCAGTGATTTCGGGGGAGCCGGGGAGCTGTTTTTT	CATSDFGGAGELFF
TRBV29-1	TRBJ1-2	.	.	TGCAGCGTTTCCGGCGGATCCTCCAATGGCTACACCTTC	CSVSGGSSNGYTF
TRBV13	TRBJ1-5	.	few	TGTGCCAGCAGCTCCGGACACATCAATCAGCCCCAGCATTTT	CASSSGHINQPQHF
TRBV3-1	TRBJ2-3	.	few	TGTGCCAGCAGCCATGGGACAGATACGCAGTATTTT	CASSHGTDTQYF
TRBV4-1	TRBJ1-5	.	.	TGCGCCAGCAGCCATTCCGACCCTGGGGGCAATCAGCCCCAGCATTTT	CASSHSDPGGNQPQHF
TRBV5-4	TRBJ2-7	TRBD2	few	TGTGCCAGCAGCTCTGACGGGACTAGCGGGAGTCCCTACGAGCAGTACTTC	CASSSDGTSGSPYEQYF
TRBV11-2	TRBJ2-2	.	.	TGTGCCAGCAGCTCCTGGGAGGACGGGGAGCTGTTTTTT	CASSSWEDGELFF
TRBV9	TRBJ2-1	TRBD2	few	TGTGCCAGCAGCGTAGGAGATGGACTAGCGGGAGTTCATGAGCAGTTCTTC	CASSVGDGLAGVHEQFF
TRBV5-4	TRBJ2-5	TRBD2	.	TGTGCCAGCAGCCTGAGACTAGCGGGGACGGGAGAGACCCAGTACTTC	CASSLRLAGTGETQYF
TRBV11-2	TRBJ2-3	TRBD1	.	TGTGCCAGCAGCTTAGGTGGGACAGACACAGATACGCAGTATTTT	CASSLGGTDTDTQYF
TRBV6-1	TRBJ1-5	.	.	TGTGCCAGCAGGGGCTTCAATCAGCCCCAGCATTTT	CASRGFNQPQHF
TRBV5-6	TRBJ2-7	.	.	TGTGCCAGCAGCTGGGAGGACAGCCGTCACTCCGAGCAGTACTTC	CASSWEDSRHSEQYF
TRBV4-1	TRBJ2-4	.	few	TGCGCCAGCAGCCAAGATCGGACCGCCGCAGTATACTTC	CASSQDRTAAVYF
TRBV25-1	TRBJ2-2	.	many	TGTGCCAGCAGGTCCTTGAACACCGGGGAGCTGTTTTTT	CASRSLNTGELFF
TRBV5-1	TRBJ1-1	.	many	TGCGCCAGCAGCCGGGACCCGAACACTGAAGCTTTCTTT	CASSRDPNTEAFF
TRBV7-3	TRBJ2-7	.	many	TGTGCCAGCAGCTTCTCAGGACCATTCTCCTACGAGCAGTACTTC	CASSFSGPFSYEQYF
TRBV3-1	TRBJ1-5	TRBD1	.	TGTGCCAGCAGCGAGACAGGGCTTAGCAATCAGCCCCAGCATTTT	CASSETGLSNQPQHF
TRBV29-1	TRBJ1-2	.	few	TGCACCTTAAGGGTGGAGAATGGCTACACCTTC	CTLRVENGYTF
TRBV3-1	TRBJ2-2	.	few	TGTGCCAGCAGCCAGGTCAGGAACACCGGGGAGCTGTTTTTT	CASSQVRNTGELFF